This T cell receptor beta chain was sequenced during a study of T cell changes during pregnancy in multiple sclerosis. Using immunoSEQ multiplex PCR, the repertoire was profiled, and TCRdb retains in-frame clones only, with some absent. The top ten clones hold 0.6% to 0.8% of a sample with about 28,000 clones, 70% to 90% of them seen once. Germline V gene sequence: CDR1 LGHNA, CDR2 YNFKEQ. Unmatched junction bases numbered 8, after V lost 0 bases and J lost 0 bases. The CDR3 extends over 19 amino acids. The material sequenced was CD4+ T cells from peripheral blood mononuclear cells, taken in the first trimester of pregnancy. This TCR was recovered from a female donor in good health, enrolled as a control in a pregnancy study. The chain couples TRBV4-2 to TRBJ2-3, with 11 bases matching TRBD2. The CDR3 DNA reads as TGTGCCAGCAGCCAAGATCTGCTAGCGGGGGGCATTAGCACAGATACGCAGTATTTT. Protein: CASSQDLLAGGISTDTQYF.